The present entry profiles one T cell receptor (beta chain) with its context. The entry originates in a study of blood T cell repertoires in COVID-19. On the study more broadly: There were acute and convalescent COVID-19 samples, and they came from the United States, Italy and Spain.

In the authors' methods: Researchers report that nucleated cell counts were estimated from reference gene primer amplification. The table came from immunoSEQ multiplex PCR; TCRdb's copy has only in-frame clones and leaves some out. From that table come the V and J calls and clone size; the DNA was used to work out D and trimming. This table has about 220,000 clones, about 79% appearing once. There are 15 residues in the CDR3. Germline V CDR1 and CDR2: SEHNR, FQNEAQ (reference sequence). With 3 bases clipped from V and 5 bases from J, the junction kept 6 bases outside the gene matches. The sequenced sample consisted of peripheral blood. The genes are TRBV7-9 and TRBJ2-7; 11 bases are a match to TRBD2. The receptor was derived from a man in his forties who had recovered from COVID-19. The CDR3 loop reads CASSFLAGGLDEQYF. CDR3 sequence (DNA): TGTGCCAGCAGCTTTCTAGCGGGAGGTTTGGACGAGCAGTACTTC. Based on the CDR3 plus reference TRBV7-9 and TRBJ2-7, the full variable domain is DTGVSQNPRHKITKRGQNVTFRCDPISEHNRLYWYRQTLGQGPEFLTYFQNEAQLEKSRLLSDRFSAERPKGSFSTLEIQRTEQGDSAMYLCASSFLAGGLDEQYFGPGTRLTVT.